By share of the sample, the clone carrying this T cell receptor (beta chain) is medium-sized. Its antigen remains unidentified. CDR3 length equals 14 residues. Germline V gene sequence: CDR1 MDHEN, CDR2 SYDVKM. Trimming left V 7 bases short and J 0 bases short, with 10 bases between. From the reads, TCRdb called clonotypes with MiXCR, one entry per CDR3 protein. The sample has thousands of distinct CDR3 sequences; more than 20% are singletons. The data derive from a study of lung T cells in sarcoidosis with Löfgren's syndrome. General study points: Multiple Löfgren's syndrome patients reportedly shared TRAV12-1 and TRBV2 CDR3 motifs, suggesting public CD4+ TCRs. In alpha-beta pairs, TRAV12-1 favored TRBV2, and their CDR3s were homologous.

The clonotype comes from a human donor with sarcoidosis (Löfgren's syndrome or another form), or a control subject (not recorded which). The rearrangement joins TRBV28 to TRBJ1-5; D is possibly TRBD1 (6 bases). Sequencing was carried out using CD4+ T cells from bronchoalveolar lavage fluid. CDR3 amino acids: CASTQGGSNQPQHF. Written as DNA, the CDR3 is TGTGCCAGCACCCAAGGGGGTAGCAATCAGCCCCAGCATTTT.